One T cell receptor beta chain is described in this entry. Original methodology: Cell counts per sample came from amplifying reference gene primers. TCRdb keeps only in-frame clones here, not all; method: immunoSEQ multiplex PCR. Clone size and V and J calls were adopted from that table, with D and trimming inferred from the DNA. The data contain about 150,000 clones, 82% of them singletons. These data belong to a study of blood T cell repertoires in COVID-19. Study background: The samples span acute and convalescent COVID-19 from the United States, Italy and Spain. PBMCs, B-cell-depleted T cells, or T cells were the source of the cDNA or gDNA that made up the material.

Trimming stripped 4 bases from V and 5 bases from J, with 12 bases between. Germline CDR1 and CDR2: SGHRS and YFSETQ. The CDR3 runs to 14 residues. This sequence originates from a human donor with acute or convalescent COVID-19. The donor label of this sample is uncertain. Sequencing input: peripheral blood. The V gene is TRBV5-1, the J gene TRBJ2-2; D not certain. In DNA, the CDR3 is TGCGCCAGCAGCCCCGAGAGTCGTACCGGGGAGCTGTTTTTT. Residues: CASSPESRTGELFF.